Listed below are T cell receptor beta chains from one sample, sequenced in a study of T cell repertoires in ileal Crohn's disease. Produced via immunoSEQ multiplex PCR; TCRdb's table is partial and in-frame only. This sample yields approximately 13,000 clones, of which about three quarters are seen a single time; around 4.1% belongs to the top ten. Material for sequencing was ileal tissue. These receptors originate from an adult with Crohn's disease. CDR3s leave out the opening cysteine and the closing phenylalanine or tryptophan. Each record gives: V gene, D gene, clone size, CDR3 protein. The D gene is left open where the match is weak. Clone size is stated in some rows and not others, as once, few, many or a class when expanded.

v_gene: TRBV5-1; d_gene: -; abundance: -; CDR3aa: ASSLGGGLQETQY
v_gene: TRBV5-1; d_gene: TRBD2; abundance: -; CDR3aa: ASSLWGSGVGYNEQF
v_gene: TRBV6-6; d_gene: TRBD1; abundance: -; CDR3aa: ASSYGDRGIGYT
v_gene: TRBV7-8; d_gene: -; abundance: -; CDR3aa: ASSPMGLSVSGEQF
v_gene: TRBV6-1; d_gene: -; abundance: -; CDR3aa: ASSVRGGQGYTDTQY
v_gene: TRBV21-1; d_gene: -; abundance: -; CDR3aa: ASSKGTGAYEQY
v_gene: TRBV6-5; d_gene: -; abundance: -; CDR3aa: ASNKGAMGTEAF
v_gene: TRBV7-7; d_gene: -; abundance: -; CDR3aa: ASSLGQNTEAF
v_gene: TRBV6-1; d_gene: TRBD1; abundance: -; CDR3aa: ASRTGKYTEAF
v_gene: TRBV5-4; d_gene: TRBD2; abundance: -; CDR3aa: ASSLDGGSYNEQF
v_gene: TRBV18; d_gene: -; abundance: -; CDR3aa: ASSRTDSNTGELF
v_gene: TRBV6-5; d_gene: TRBD2; abundance: -; CDR3aa: ASRASGSNEQF
v_gene: TRBV6-1; d_gene: -; abundance: -; CDR3aa: ASSELGSPETQY
v_gene: TRBV5-3; d_gene: TRBD1; abundance: few; CDR3aa: ARSPGVGQGAPKRYEQY
v_gene: TRBV2; d_gene: TRBD1; abundance: -; CDR3aa: ASTTPSGTGDTGELF
v_gene: TRBV19; d_gene: -; abundance: -; CDR3aa: ASSFIDEQY
v_gene: TRBV6-1; d_gene: -; abundance: -; CDR3aa: ASRDSPNQPQH
v_gene: TRBV6-1; d_gene: TRBD1; abundance: -; CDR3aa: ASRSPGQVRYGYT
v_gene: TRBV30; d_gene: -; abundance: once; CDR3aa: AWALETQY
v_gene: TRBV9; d_gene: -; abundance: -; CDR3aa: ASSLPAGTTDTQY
v_gene: TRBV6-4; d_gene: TRBD2; abundance: -; CDR3aa: ASSDGGREDHNEQF
v_gene: TRBV5-1; d_gene: -; abundance: -; CDR3aa: ASSFGTGGSRGPTDTQY
v_gene: TRBV5-1; d_gene: TRBD1; abundance: -; CDR3aa: ASHKDRGGTQY
v_gene: TRBV11-1; d_gene: -; abundance: -; CDR3aa: ASSATRETQY
v_gene: TRBV6-5; d_gene: -; abundance: -; CDR3aa: ASRLTGFSGNTIY
v_gene: TRBV29-1; d_gene: -; abundance: few; CDR3aa: SGRQVNTEAF
v_gene: TRBV5-4; d_gene: -; abundance: -; CDR3aa: ASSSRARNTEAF
v_gene: TRBV6-1; d_gene: TRBD1; abundance: -; CDR3aa: ASTPDRGLNQPQH
v_gene: TRBV7-8; d_gene: TRBD2; abundance: -; CDR3aa: ASSLATGGGRGEQF
v_gene: TRBV11-2; d_gene: -; abundance: -; CDR3aa: ASSLVPPLARSEQY
v_gene: TRBV27; d_gene: TRBD2; abundance: medium-sized; CDR3aa: ASSLRLALDTQY
v_gene: TRBV5-6; d_gene: TRBD1; abundance: -; CDR3aa: ASSRKGGSIQY
v_gene: TRBV9; d_gene: TRBD2; abundance: -; CDR3aa: ASSPGLGPYNEQF
v_gene: TRBV5-1; d_gene: TRBD1; abundance: -; CDR3aa: ASREGTGSYGYT
v_gene: TRBV30; d_gene: TRBD1; abundance: -; CDR3aa: AQRTGATGELF
v_gene: TRBV19; d_gene: TRBD1; abundance: once; CDR3aa: ASSTGSRGNQPQH
v_gene: TRBV4-1; d_gene: TRBD1; abundance: -; CDR3aa: ASSPAGQGNSLDGYT
v_gene: TRBV7-8; d_gene: TRBD1; abundance: -; CDR3aa: ASSPWGRSRGDREQF
v_gene: TRBV25-1; d_gene: -; abundance: -; CDR3aa: ASRAQRGYGYT
v_gene: TRBV29-1; d_gene: TRBD1; abundance: -; CDR3aa: SVRTGEQY
v_gene: TRBV29-1; d_gene: TRBD1; abundance: few; CDR3aa: SVGQGDQRKNIQY